This note documents a single T cell receptor (beta chain) sequence. What it binds is not known. This specimen comes from a study of shared clonotypes between healthy human individuals. Notes on the study in general: Generally, naive subsets (rather than memory subsets) showed larger estimated richness. Sharing across four donors was seen in 5% to 5.5% of naive CD4 clonotypes. Clonotypes shared by all four donors outscored non-shared clonotypes in generation probability.

In germline, CDR1 is SGHRS, CDR2 YFSETQ. V shed 4 bases and J 4 bases; nucleotides not matched to a gene: 13. This CDR3 is built from 17 residues. The authors' processing: There were no quality scores in the junction-only immunoSEQ sequences, so filtering differed. Sequencing used immunoSEQ multiplex PCR; TCRdb keeps in-frame clones, though not all of them. From that table come the V and J calls and clone size; the DNA was used to work out D and trimming. The sample lists about 2,500,000 clones, more than 90% occurring once. The receptor was isolated from a man younger than 35 in good health. Sequencing was carried out using naive CD4+ T cells sorted from blood. Subset described: CD45RA+ positively selected. This chain joins TRBV5-1 and TRBJ2-5, with 10 bases lining up with TRBD2. CDR3 sequence reads: CASSQGGSGRVGETQYF. The CDR3 DNA is TGCGCCAGCAGCCAAGGGGGCAGCGGGAGGGTTGGAGAGACCCAGTACTTC.